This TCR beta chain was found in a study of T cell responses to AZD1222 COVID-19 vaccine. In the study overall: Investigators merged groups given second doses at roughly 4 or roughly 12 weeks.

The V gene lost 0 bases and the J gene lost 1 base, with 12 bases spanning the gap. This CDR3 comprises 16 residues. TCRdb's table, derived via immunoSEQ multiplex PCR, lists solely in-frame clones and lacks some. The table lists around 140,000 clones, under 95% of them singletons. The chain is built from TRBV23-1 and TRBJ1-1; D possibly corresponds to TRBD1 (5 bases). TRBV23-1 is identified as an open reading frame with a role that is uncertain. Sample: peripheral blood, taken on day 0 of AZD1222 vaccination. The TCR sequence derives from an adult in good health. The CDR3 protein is CASSQSEGMRNTEAFF. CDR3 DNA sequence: TGCGCCAGCAGTCAATCTGAGGGGATGAGGAACACTGAAGCTTTCTTT.